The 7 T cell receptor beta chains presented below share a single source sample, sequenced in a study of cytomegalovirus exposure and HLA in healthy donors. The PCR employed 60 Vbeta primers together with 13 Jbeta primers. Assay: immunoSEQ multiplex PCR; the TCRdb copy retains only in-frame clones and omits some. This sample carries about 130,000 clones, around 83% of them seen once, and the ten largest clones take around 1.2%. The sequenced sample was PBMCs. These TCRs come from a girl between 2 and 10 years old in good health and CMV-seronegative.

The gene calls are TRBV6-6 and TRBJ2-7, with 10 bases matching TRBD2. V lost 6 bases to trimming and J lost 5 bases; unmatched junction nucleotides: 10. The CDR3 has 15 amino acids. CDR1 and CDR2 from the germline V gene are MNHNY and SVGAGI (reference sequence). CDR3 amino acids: CASSPSLAGVNEQYF. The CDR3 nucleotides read TGTGCCAGCAGCCCTTCTCTAGCGGGAGTTAACGAGCAGTACTTC.

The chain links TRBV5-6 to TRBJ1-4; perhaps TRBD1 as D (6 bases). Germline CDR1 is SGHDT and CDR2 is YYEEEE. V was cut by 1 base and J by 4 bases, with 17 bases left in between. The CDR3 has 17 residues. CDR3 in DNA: TGTGCCAGCAGCTTGAGGGGGTGGAGGACAAGTAATGAAAAACTGTTTTTT. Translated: CASSLRGWRTSNEKLFF.

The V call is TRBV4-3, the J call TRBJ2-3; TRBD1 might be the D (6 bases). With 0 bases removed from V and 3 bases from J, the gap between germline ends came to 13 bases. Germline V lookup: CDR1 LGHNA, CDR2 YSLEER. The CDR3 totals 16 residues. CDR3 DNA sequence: TGCGCCAGCAGCCAAGATGGCCAACAGGGAACAGATACGCAGTATTTT. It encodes CASSQDGQQGTDTQYF.

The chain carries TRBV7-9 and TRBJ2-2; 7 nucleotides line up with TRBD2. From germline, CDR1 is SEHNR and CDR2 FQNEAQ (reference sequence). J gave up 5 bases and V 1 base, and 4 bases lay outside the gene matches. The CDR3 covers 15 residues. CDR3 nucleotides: TGTGCCAGCAGCTTAGGGACTAGTCTTACCGGGGAGCTGTTTTTT. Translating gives CASSLGTSLTGELFF.

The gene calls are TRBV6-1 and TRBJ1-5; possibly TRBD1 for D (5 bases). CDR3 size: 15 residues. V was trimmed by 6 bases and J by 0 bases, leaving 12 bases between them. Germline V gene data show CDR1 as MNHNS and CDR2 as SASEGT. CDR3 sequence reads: CASSYKDSSNQPQHF. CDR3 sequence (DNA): TGTGCCAGCAGCTATAAAGACAGTAGCAATCAGCCCCAGCATTTT.

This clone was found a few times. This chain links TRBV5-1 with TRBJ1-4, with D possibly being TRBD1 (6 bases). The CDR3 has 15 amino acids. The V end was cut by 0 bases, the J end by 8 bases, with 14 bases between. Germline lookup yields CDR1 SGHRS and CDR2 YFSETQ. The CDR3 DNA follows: TGCGCCAGCAGCTTGGAGCGACAGGAGTGGGAAAAACTGTTTTTT. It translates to CASSLERQEWEKLFF. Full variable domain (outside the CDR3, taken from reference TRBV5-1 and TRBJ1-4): KAGVTQTPRYLIKTRGQQVTLSCSPISGHRSVSWYQQTPGQGLQFLFEYFSETQRNKGNFPGRFSGRQFSNSRSEMNVSTLELGDSALYLCASSLERQEWEKLFFGSGTQLSVL.

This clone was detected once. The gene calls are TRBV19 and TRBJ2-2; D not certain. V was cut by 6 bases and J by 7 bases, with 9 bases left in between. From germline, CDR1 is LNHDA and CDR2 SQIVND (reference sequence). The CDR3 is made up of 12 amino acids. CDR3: CASSNRYGELFF. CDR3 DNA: TGTGCCAGTAGCAACAGATACGGGGAGCTGTTTTTT.